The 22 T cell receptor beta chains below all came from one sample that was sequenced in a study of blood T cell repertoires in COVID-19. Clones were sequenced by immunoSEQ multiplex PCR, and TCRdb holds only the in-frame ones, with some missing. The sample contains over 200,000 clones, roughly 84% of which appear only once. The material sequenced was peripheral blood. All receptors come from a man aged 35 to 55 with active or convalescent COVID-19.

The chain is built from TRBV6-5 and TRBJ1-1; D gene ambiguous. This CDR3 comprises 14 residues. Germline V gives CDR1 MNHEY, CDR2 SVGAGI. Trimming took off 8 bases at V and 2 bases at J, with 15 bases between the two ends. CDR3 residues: CASSKGGVNTEAFF. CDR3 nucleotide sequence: TGTGCCAGCTCCAAGGGAGGAGTCAACACTGAAGCTTTCTTT.

The CDR3 DNA follows: TGCGCCAGCAGTCGGGATCATAATAACAATGAGCAGTTCTTC. As protein: CASSRDHNNNEQFF. V is TRBV10-1 and J is TRBJ2-1; the D gene is possibly TRBD2 (5 bases). The CDR3 has 14 amino acids. Trimming cost V 5 bases and J 5 bases, with 13 bases left between them. Germline V CDR1 and CDR2: WNHNN, SYGVQD (reference sequence).

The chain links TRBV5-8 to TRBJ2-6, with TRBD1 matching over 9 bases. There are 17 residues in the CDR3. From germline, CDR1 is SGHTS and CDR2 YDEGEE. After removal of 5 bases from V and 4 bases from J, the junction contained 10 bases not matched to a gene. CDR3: CASRRNRGRGGANVLTF. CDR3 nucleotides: TGTGCCAGCAGGCGCAACAGGGGGCGAGGGGGGGCCAACGTCCTGACTTTC.

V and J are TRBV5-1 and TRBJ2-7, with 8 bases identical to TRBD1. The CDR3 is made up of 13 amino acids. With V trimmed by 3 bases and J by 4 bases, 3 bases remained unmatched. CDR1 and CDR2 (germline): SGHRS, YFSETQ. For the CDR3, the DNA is TGCGCCAGCAGCTCGGACAGGGTTTACGAGCAGTACTTC. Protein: CASSSDRVYEQYF. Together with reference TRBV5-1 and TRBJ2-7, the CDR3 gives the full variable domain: KAGVTQTPRYLIKTRGQQVTLSCSPISGHRSVSWYQQTPGQGLQFLFEYFSETQRNKGNFPGRFSGRQFSNSRSEMNVSTLELGDSALYLCASSSDRVYEQYFGPGTRLTVT.

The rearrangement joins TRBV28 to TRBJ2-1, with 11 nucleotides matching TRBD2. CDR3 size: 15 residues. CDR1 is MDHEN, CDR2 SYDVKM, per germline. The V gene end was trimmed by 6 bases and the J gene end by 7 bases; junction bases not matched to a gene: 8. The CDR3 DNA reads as TGTGCCAGCAGGGGGACTAGCGGCAATTCTAATGAGCAGTTCTTC. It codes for CASRGTSGNSNEQFF.

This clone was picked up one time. The chain's CDR3 is CASSIGEATNEKLFF. The CDR3 DNA sequence: TGTGCCAGTAGTATAGGGGAGGCGACTAATGAAAAACTGTTTTTT. This chain uses TRBV19 with TRBJ1-4, with no clear D. Germline-derived CDR1 and CDR2 are LNHDA and SQIVND (reference sequence). Between the trimmed V and J ends, which lost 1 base and 2 bases, there was a span of 8 bases. The CDR3 consists of 15 residues.

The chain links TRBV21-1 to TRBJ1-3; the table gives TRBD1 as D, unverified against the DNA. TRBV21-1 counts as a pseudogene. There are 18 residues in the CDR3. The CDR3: CASPGRSAGGFSGNTIYF. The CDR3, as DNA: TGTGCCAGCCCGGGGAGGTCGGCAGGGGGCTTCTCTGGAAACACCATATATTTT.

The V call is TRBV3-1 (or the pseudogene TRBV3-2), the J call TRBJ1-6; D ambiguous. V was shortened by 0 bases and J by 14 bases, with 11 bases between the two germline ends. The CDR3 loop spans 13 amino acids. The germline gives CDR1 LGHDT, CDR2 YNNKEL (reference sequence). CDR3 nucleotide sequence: TGTGCCAGCAGCCAAGATGCCAGGCGCACCCTCCACTTT. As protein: CASSQDARRTLHF.

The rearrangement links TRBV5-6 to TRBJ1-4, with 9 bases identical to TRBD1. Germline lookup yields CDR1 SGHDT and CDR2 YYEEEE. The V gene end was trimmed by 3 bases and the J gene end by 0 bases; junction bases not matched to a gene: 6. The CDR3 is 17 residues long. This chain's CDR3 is CASSWDREKPTNEKLFF. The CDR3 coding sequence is TGTGCCAGCAGCTGGGACAGGGAGAAACCAACTAATGAAAAACTGTTTTTT.

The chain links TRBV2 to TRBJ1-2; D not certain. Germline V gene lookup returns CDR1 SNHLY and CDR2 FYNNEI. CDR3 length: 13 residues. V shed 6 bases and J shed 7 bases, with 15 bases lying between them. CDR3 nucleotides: TGTGCCAGCAGCGCCAGAAGCGAGTCTGGCTACACCTTC. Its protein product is CASSARSESGYTF. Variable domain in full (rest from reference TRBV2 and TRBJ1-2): EPEVTQTPSHQVTQMGQEVILRCVPISNHLYFYWYRQILGQKVEFLVSFYNNEISEKSEIFDDQFSVERPDGSNFTLKIRSTKLEDSAMYFCASSARSESGYTFGSGTRLTVV.

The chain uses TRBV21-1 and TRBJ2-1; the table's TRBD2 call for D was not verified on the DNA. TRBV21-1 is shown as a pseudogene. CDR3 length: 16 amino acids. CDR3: CASSKGGRGAYNEQFF. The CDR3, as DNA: TGTGCCAGCAGCAAAGGGGGGCGGGGGGCCTACAATGAGCAGTTCTTC.

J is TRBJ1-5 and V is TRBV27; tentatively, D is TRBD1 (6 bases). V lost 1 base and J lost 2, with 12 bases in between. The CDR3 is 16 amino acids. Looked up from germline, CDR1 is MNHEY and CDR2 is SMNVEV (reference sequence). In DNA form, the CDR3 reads TGTGCCAGCAGTTTATTAGGGGGTCGGGGCAATCAGCCCCAGCATTTT. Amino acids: CASSLLGGRGNQPQHF.

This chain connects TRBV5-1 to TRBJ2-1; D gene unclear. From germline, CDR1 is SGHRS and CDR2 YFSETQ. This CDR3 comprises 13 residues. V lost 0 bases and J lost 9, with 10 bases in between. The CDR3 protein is CASSLAYPGEQFF. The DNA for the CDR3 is TGCGCCAGCAGCTTGGCCTATCCGGGTGAGCAGTTCTTC.

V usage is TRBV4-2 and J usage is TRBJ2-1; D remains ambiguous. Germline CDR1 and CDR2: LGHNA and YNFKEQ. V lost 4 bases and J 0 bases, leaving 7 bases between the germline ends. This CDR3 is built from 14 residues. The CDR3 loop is CASSPPSSYNEQFF. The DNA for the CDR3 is TGTGCCAGCAGCCCCCCTTCCTCCTACAATGAGCAGTTCTTC.

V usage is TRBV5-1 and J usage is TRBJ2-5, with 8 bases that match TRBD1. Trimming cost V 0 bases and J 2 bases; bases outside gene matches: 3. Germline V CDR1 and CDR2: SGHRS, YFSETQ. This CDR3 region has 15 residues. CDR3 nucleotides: TGCGCCAGCAGCTTGGCTTGGACAGGGCAAGAGACCCAGTACTTC. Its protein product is CASSLAWTGQETQYF. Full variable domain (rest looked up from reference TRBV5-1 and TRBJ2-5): KAGVTQTPRYLIKTRGQQVTLSCSPISGHRSVSWYQQTPGQGLQFLFEYFSETQRNKGNFPGRFSGRQFSNSRSEMNVSTLELGDSALYLCASSLAWTGQETQYFGPGTRLLVL.

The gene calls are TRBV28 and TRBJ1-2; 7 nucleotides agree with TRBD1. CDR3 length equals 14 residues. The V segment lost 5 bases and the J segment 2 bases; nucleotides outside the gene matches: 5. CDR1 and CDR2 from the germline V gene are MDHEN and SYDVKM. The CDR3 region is CASSAPGQNYGYTF. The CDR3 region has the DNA TGTGCCAGCAGTGCACCGGGACAGAACTATGGCTACACCTTC.

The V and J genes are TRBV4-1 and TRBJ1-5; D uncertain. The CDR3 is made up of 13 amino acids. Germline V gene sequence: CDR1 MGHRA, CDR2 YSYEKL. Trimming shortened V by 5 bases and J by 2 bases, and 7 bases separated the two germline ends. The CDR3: CASSSRGNQPQHF. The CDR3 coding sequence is TGCGCCAGCAGCTCCCGGGGCAATCAGCCCCAGCATTTT.

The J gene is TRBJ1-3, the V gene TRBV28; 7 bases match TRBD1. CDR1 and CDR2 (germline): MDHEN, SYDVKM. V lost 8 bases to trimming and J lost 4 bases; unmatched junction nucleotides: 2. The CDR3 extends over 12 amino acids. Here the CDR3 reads CASGTVGNTIYF. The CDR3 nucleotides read TGTGCCAGCGGGACAGTCGGAAACACCATATATTTT.

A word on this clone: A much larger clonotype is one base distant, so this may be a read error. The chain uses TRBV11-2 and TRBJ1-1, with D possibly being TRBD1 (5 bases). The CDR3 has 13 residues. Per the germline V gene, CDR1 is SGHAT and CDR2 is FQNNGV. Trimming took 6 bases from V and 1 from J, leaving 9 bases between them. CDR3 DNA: TGTGCCAGCAGAGAAACAGGGAACACTGAAGCTTTCTTT. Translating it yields CASRETGNTEAFF.

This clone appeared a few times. The CDR3: CASSIRTGQGYTF. As DNA, the CDR3 is TGTGCCAGTAGTATAAGGACAGGGCAAGGCTACACCTTC. The chain carries TRBV19 and TRBJ1-2; TRBD1 aligns across 8 bases. V lost 2 bases, J lost 8 bases, and 4 bases stayed unmatched. Germline V gene lookup returns CDR1 LNHDA and CDR2 SQIVND (reference sequence). The CDR3 length is 13 residues.

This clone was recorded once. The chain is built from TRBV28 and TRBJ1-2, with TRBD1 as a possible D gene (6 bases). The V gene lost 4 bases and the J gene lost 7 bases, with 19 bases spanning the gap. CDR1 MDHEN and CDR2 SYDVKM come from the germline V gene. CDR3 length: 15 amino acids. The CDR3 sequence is CASSSPVGGDLGYTF. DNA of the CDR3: TGTGCCAGCAGTTCTCCAGTAGGGGGGGACCTTGGCTACACCTTC.

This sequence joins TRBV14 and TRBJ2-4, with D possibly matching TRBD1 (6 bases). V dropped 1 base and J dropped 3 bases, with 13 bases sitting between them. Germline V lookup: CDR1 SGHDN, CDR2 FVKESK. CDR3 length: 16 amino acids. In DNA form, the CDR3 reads TGTGCCAGCAGCCAAGGGCGGACAGCCGGCAAAAACATTCAGTACTTC. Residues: CASSQGRTAGKNIQYF.